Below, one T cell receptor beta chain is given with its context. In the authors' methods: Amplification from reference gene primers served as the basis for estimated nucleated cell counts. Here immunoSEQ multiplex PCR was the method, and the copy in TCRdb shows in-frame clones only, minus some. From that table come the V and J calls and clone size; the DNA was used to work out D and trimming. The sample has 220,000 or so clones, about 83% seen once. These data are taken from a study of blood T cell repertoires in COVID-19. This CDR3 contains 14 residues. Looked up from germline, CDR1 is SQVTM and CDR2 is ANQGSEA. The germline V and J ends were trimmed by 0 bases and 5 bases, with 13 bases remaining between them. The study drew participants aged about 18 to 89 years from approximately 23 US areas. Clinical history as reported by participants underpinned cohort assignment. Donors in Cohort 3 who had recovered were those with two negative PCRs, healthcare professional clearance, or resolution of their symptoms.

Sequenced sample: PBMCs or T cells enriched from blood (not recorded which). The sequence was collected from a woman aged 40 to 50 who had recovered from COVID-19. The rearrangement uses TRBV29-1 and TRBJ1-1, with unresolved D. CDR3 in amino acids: CSVEETLGRTEAFF. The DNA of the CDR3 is TGCAGCGTTGAAGAGACACTCGGTAGGACTGAAGCTTTCTTT.